The text below deals with one TCR beta chain. Clones were read by immunoSEQ multiplex PCR, and TCRdb kept only the in-frame ones, dropping some. The sample has 170,000 or so clones, over 80% seen once. Seattle enrolled patients during active infection and tracked them longitudinally. This entry belongs to a study of blood T cell repertoires in COVID-19. Deletions cut 2 bases from V and 6 bases from J, with 11 bases between. Germline lookup yields CDR1 MDHEN and CDR2 SYDVKM. The CDR3 length is 14 residues. The rearrangement uses TRBV28 and TRBJ1-3, with a tentative D call TRBD1 (5 bases). Source material: peripheral blood. This sequence originates from a woman between 65 and 79 years old with COVID-19, enrolled during active disease. The CDR3 bases are TGTGCCAGCAGTTTACGACAGACGAAAAACACCATATATTTT. It is translated as CASSLRQTKNTIYF.